These 5 T cell receptor beta chains were sequenced from one sample in a study of OX40 agonist ivuxolimab in advanced cancers. Repertoires were generated with immunoSEQ multiplex PCR, while TCRdb's copy carries only in-frame clones and drops some. The table records 60,000 to 100,000 clones, less than 85% of them present only once. Here the sequenced sample was CD4+ or CD8+ T cells sorted from blood, taken in a trial of the OX40 agonist ivuxolimab. The receptor source for this set is an adult with an advanced solid tumor such as melanoma, head and neck, liver or kidney cancer.

The chain links TRBV2 to TRBJ1-5; D gene ambiguous. Germline V lookup: CDR1 SNHLY, CDR2 FYNNEI. Between the trimmed V and J ends, which lost 0 bases and 1 base, there was a span of 10 bases. The CDR3 is 16 residues long. Here the CDR3 reads CASSEAAGGSNQPQHF. CDR3 sequence (DNA): TGTGCCAGCAGTGAAGCGGCAGGAGGAAGCAATCAGCCCCAGCATTTT.

Remarks on this clone: Other DNA sequences within the sample encode an identical CDR3. The V and J genes are TRBV9 and TRBJ2-7; possible D gene TRBD2, 6 bases. CDR1 is SGDLS and CDR2 is YYNGEE in the germline V gene. V was clipped by 0 bases and J by 1 base, with 8 bases between them. The CDR3 covers 14 residues. CDR3 protein: CASSVAAGSYEQYF. The CDR3, as DNA: TGTGCCAGCAGCGTAGCGGCGGGGTCCTACGAGCAGTACTTC. Based on the CDR3 plus reference TRBV9 and TRBJ2-7, the full variable domain is DSGVTQTPKHLITATGQRVTLRCSPRSGDLSVYWYQQSLDQGLQFLIQYYNGEERAKGNILERFSAQQFPDLHSELNLSSLELGDSALYFCASSVAAGSYEQYFGPGTRLTVT.

V and J are TRBV7-9 and TRBJ2-7; D unresolved. This CDR3 region has 16 residues. CDR1 and CDR2 from the germline V gene are SEHNR and FQNEAQ (reference sequence). V lost 2 bases and J 2 bases, leaving 16 bases between the germline ends. DNA of the CDR3: TGTGCCAGCAGCTTACAATCCCCTCGGGCCACCTACGAGCAGTACTTC. Translation: CASSLQSPRATYEQYF. The full variable domain, completed using reference TRBV7-9 and TRBJ2-7, is DTGVSQNPRHKITKRGQNVTFRCDPISEHNRLYWYRQTLGQGPEFLTYFQNEAQLEKSRLLSDRFSAERPKGSFSTLEIQRTEQGDSAMYLCASSLQSPRATYEQYFGPGTRLTVT.

The rearrangement uses TRBV5-1 and TRBJ2-1; D possibly corresponds to TRBD1 (7 bases). The CDR3 runs 16 residues. CDR1 is SGHRS and CDR2 is YFSETQ in the germline V gene. Trimming cost V 4 bases and J 3 bases, with 17 bases left between them. For the CDR3, the DNA is TGCGCCAGCAGCGGAGGGGTAGGGGGCGACTACAATGAGCAGTTCTTC. The encoded protein is CASSGGVGGDYNEQFF.

This chain links TRBV19 with TRBJ2-1, with TRBD2 matching 11 bases. Germline loops: CDR1 LNHDA, CDR2 SQIVND (reference sequence). V lost 5 bases to trimming and J lost 0 bases; unmatched junction nucleotides: 9. The CDR3 spans 18 residues. In nucleotides, the CDR3 is TGTGCCAGTAGTGAGGGACTAGCGGCATACCGCTCCTACAATGAGCAGTTCTTC. It codes for CASSEGLAAYRSYNEQFF.